This T cell receptor (beta chain) was sequenced during a study of radiation and T cells in renal cell carcinoma. The time point was: blood 4 weeks post-SBRT, at nephrectomy. Regarding treatment: 15 Gy SBRT to primary tumor, nephrectomy 4 weeks later. After SBRT, blood was collected at 2 and 4 weeks, plus baseline. This renal cell carcinoma was of the clear cell type. The CDR3 loop spans 14 amino acids. Unmatched junction bases numbered 9, after V lost 6 bases and J lost 8 bases. Germline V lookup: CDR1 LNHDA, CDR2 SQIVND (reference sequence). Study-wide points: Baseline intratumoral clonotype presence is unknown without pretreatment biopsies.

Assay used: immunoSEQ multiplex PCR; TCRdb lists only in-frame clones, some missing. The sample lists around 100,000 clones; approximately 82% were seen once. As regards this clone: Its antigen is as yet unknown.

The gene calls are TRBV19 and TRBJ2-1; TRBD1 agrees at 8 bases. Sample: blood, taken from a patient whose treatment included radiotherapy and nephrectomy. The clonotype comes from a man aged 60 to 69 with renal cell carcinoma. The CDR3 loop reads CASRPRQGRYEQFF. The DNA for the CDR3 is TGTGCCAGTAGACCCCGACAGGGGAGGTATGAGCAGTTCTTC.